The next 19 T cell receptor beta chains were all read from a single sample in a study of T cells after yellow fever vaccination. MiXCR was run by TCRdb on the 5' RACE reads, yielding one entry per CDR3 protein. This repertoire shows about 45,000 distinct CDR3 sequences, 6% to 7% found once; its top ten account for 15%. Sample: CD8+ T cells not binding an NS4B(214-222) dextramer, sorted from PBMCs, taken 45 days after the yellow fever booster vaccination. All receptors come from a young man who received the YFV17D yellow fever vaccine.

This clonotype showed up many times. The rearrangement uses TRBV12-3 or TRBV12-4 and TRBJ2-1, with 10 nucleotides matching TRBD2. V lost 6 bases and J lost 9; bases outside the gene matches: 11. The CDR3 covers 15 residues. CDR3 amino acids: CASSPGTSGIGEQFF. The CDR3 DNA reads as TGTGCCAGCAGCCCCGGTACTAGCGGGATTGGTGAGCAGTTCTTC.

This clonotype occurred a few times. This chain joins TRBV5-1 and TRBJ2-1; D ambiguous. This CDR3 contains 12 residues. Trimming removed 1 base at V and 8 bases at J, with 7 bases between. Germline lookup yields CDR1 SGHRS and CDR2 YFSETQ. The CDR3 is CASSLFEDEQFF. CDR3 DNA sequence: TGCGCCAGCAGCTTGTTTGAGGATGAGCAGTTCTTC.

This clonotype has only a few counts. The chain carries TRBV23-1 and TRBJ2-5; D is perhaps TRBD2 (6 bases). TRBV23-1 is an ORF; its function is uncertain. The V end was cut by 2 bases, the J end by 7 bases, with 11 bases between. The CDR3 sequence is 13 residues long. The CDR3 DNA reads TGCGCCAGCAGTCAACCTGGGGGAGGGACCCAGTACTTC. This encodes CASSQPGGGTQYF.

This clonotype was seen more than once but under ten times. The chain has TRBV9 and TRBJ2-1; 8 bases are shared with TRBD2. The germline CDR1 and CDR2 sequences are SGDLS and YYNGEE. The CDR3 consists of 15 residues. The J segment lost 7 bases and the V segment lost 0 bases, leaving 6 bases of the junction unmatched. The CDR3 DNA reads as TGTGCCAGCAGCGTAGCGGGGGGGGGTGGGAATGAGCAGTTCTTC. This sequence encodes CASSVAGGGGNEQFF.

Notes on this clonotype: With a much larger clone just one base away, this may be a read error. J is TRBJ1-1 and V is TRBV12-3 or TRBV12-4; D uncertain. The V end lost 6 bases, the J end lost 7 bases, and 12 bases lay between the germline ends. The CDR3 loop spans 12 amino acids. CDR3 DNA: TGTGCCAGCAGCGAGTTTTTGTTTGAAGCTTTCTTT. It codes for CASSEFLFEAFF.

This clonotype was recorded at least ten times. V usage is TRBV7-2 and J usage is TRBJ2-1; D is perhaps TRBD2 (5 bases). Trimming took 1 base from V and 4 from J, leaving 11 bases between them. Germline V gene data show CDR1 as SGHTA and CDR2 as FQGNSA. CDR3 size: 15 residues. CDR3 in DNA: TGTGCCAGCAGCTTAGACGGGAACCCATACAATGAGCAGTTCTTC. Translated: CASSLDGNPYNEQFF.

This clonotype was seen a handful of times. V gene TRBV7-6 combines with J gene TRBJ2-7; 13 positions agree with TRBD2. The CDR3 length is 15 residues. Germline V gives CDR1 SGHVS, CDR2 FNYEAQ. V shed 5 bases, J shed 6 bases, and the junction held 7 bases outside the gene matches. The CDR3 here is CASSPQGLAGTEQYF. The CDR3 DNA is TGTGCCAGCAGCCCCCAGGGACTAGCGGGAACCGAGCAGTACTTC. The variable domain in full, completed from reference TRBV7-6 and TRBJ2-7, reads GAGVSQSPRYKVTKRGQDVALRCDPISGHVSLYWYRQALGQGPEFLTYFNYEAQQDKSGLPNDRFSAERPEGSISTLTIQRTEQRDSAMYRCASSPQGLAGTEQYFGPGTRLTVT.

This clonotype was detected ten times or more. The DNA of the CDR3 is TGCGCCAGCAGCTTTGGGGACAGTCAAACTGAAGCTTTCTTT. As protein: CASSFGDSQTEAFF. This chain connects TRBV5-1 to TRBJ1-1; TRBD1 matches 7 bases. This CDR3 has 14 residues. With 2 bases clipped from V and 5 bases from J, the junction kept 6 bases outside the gene matches. Germline V gene lookup returns CDR1 SGHRS and CDR2 YFSETQ.

This clonotype occurred many times. The chain is built from TRBV9 and TRBJ2-7, with 10 bases fitting TRBD1. The CDR3 loop spans 15 amino acids. Germline loops: CDR1 SGDLS, CDR2 YYNGEE. The J segment lost 3 bases and the V segment lost 0 bases, leaving 3 bases of the junction unmatched. CDR3 sequence reads: CASSVETGGYYEQYF. In DNA, the CDR3 is TGTGCCAGCAGCGTAGAGACAGGGGGCTACTACGAGCAGTACTTC.

This clonotype has a count of ten or more. V usage is TRBV6-2 or TRBV6-3 and J usage is TRBJ2-5; a weak D match, TRBD2 (5 bases). This CDR3 comprises 17 residues. The germline gives CDR1 MNHEY, CDR2 SVGEGT. Trimming cost V 2 bases and J 7 bases, with 23 bases left between them. The CDR3 loop reads CASSYSSYGEQVWTQYF. The CDR3 nucleotides read TGTGCCAGCAGTTACAGTTCGTACGGGGAGCAAGTATGGACCCAGTACTTC.

The sample holds many counts of this clonotype. Germline and junction disagree at one end, which may indicate a read error. The rearrangement links TRBV10-3 to TRBJ2-7, with a weak D call TRBD2 (6 bases). CDR3 length: 11 residues. Germline V gene sequence: CDR1 ENHRY, CDR2 SYGVKD. CDR3 in DNA: TGTGCCATCAGTGAGTCCGGGGAGGAGGTTTTC. As protein: CAISESGEEVF.

In this sample, this clonotype turned up many times. This chain uses TRBV7-3 with TRBJ1-1, with a possible D match to TRBD1 (5 bases). Trimming shortened V by 5 bases and J by 4 bases, and 14 bases separated the two germline ends. Germline-derived CDR1 and CDR2 are SGHTA and FQGTGA. CDR3 length: 14 amino acids. CDR3 coding DNA: TGTGCCAGCAGCCAGCAGGGAGGGACCACTGAAGCTTTCTTT. Encoded protein: CASSQQGGTTEAFF.

This clonotype was observed many times. V is TRBV7-2 and J is TRBJ2-3; 7 bases fit TRBD2. This CDR3 contains 16 residues. Per the germline V gene, CDR1 is SGHTA and CDR2 is FQGNSA. The V and J ends lost 4 bases and 3 bases, in that order; junction bases with no gene match: 10. The CDR3, as DNA: TGTGCCAGCAGCTCCGAAAGAGGCGGGAGTACAGATACGCAGTATTTT. Its protein is CASSSERGGSTDTQYF.

This clonotype was seen a few times. V and J are TRBV6-1 and TRBJ2-5; no clear D gene. Trimming shortened V by 6 bases and J by 1 base, and 15 bases separated the two germline ends. The CDR3 is made up of 15 amino acids. CDR1 is MNHNS and CDR2 is SASEGT in the germline V gene. The CDR3 sequence is CASSARDTFQETQYF. The DNA for the CDR3 is TGTGCCAGCAGCGCCCGAGACACCTTCCAAGAGACCCAGTACTTC.

This clonotype was seen repeatedly, ten times or more. V and J are TRBV5-6 and TRBJ2-3; D might be TRBD2 (6 bases). Trimming pared 3 bases from V and 2 bases from J, leaving 13 bases between. The CDR3 consists of 15 residues. Germline CDR1 SGHDT, CDR2 YYEEEE. The CDR3, as DNA: TGTGCCAGCAGCTCTGCCCGGGACTCCACAGATACGCAGTATTTT. Translating gives CASSSARDSTDTQYF.

A word on this clonotype: This may be a read error, as it is one base from a much larger clone. The V gene is TRBV5-4, the J gene TRBJ2-1, with D unresolved. The CDR3 loop spans 13 amino acids. With 5 bases removed from V and 8 bases from J, the gap between germline ends came to 14 bases. Germline V gene data show CDR1 as SGHNT and CDR2 as YYREEE (reference sequence). The CDR3 loop reads CASRAADIDEQFF. CDR3 in DNA: TGTGCCAGCAGGGCTGCTGATATCGATGAGCAGTTCTTC.

This clonotype has ten or more counts. The V and J genes are TRBV6-5 and TRBJ2-1, with D perhaps being TRBD1 or TRBD2 (6 bases each). The V gene's germline CDR1 is MNHEY and CDR2 SVGAGI. This CDR3 spans 19 amino acids. V was clipped by 2 bases and J by 9 bases, with 29 bases between them. The CDR3 sequence: CASSYPTGGGAEEGFEQFF. CDR3 DNA: TGTGCCAGCAGTTACCCGACCGGGGGCGGGGCAGAAGAGGGATTTGAGCAGTTCTTC.

This clonotype was counted at least ten times. V usage is TRBV4-2 and J usage is TRBJ1-6; 9 bases line up with TRBD1. The J segment lost 9 bases and the V segment lost 0 bases, leaving 6 bases of the junction unmatched. This CDR3 has 16 residues. Germline CDR1 reads LGHNA; CDR2 reads YNFKEQ. This CDR3 is CASSQDRGTGSSPLHF. Written as DNA, the CDR3 is TGTGCCAGCAGCCAAGACCGCGGGACAGGGAGTTCACCCCTCCACTTT.

This clonotype showed up many times. The genes are TRBV10-3 and TRBJ1-5; D not certain. Germline assignment: CDR1 ENHRY and CDR2 SYGVKD. The V and J ends lost 10 bases and 0 bases respectively, with 10 bases between them. CDR3 length: 13 amino acids. DNA of the CDR3: TGTGCCACCCGGAGACTTAGCAATCAGCCCCAGCATTTT. Protein sequence: CATRRLSNQPQHF.